The T cell receptor beta chain under discussion was sequenced for a study of T cells in Graves' hyperthyroidism and ophthalmopathy. Overall study: Any treatment followed the collection of peripheral blood at initial diagnosis.

With 4 bases removed from V and 7 bases from J, the gap between germline ends came to 10 bases. Germline-derived CDR1 and CDR2 are MGHRA and YSYEKL. This CDR3 has 13 residues. The CDR3 regions of TCR beta were amplified from RNA transcripts. Primed by the HTBI set, a first-round RT-PCR was run on the TCR CDR3. TCRdb re-called the multiplex PCR reads through MiXCR, storing one row per CDR3 protein. This table has about 59,000 distinct CDR3 sequences, roughly 50% appearing once. Thyroid ultrasound and orbital computed tomography, with clinical symptoms and serum thyroxine and TRAb, informed diagnoses. Regarding the study as a whole: Among clonotypes expanded in thyroid above 0.001, most were also found in blood.

Many counts were recorded for this clonotype. Its cognate antigen is unknown. V usage is TRBV4-1 and J usage is TRBJ2-2, with unresolved D. The TCR comes from a woman in her sixties with Graves' ophthalmopathy. The material sequenced was blood. CDR3: CASSRRIDGELFF. The CDR3 DNA sequence: TGCGCCAGCAGCCGACGGATTGACGGGGAGCTGTTTTTT.